One and the same sample provided the 2 T cell receptor beta chains below, sequenced in a study of T cells in localized non-small cell lung cancer. Data came from immunoSEQ multiplex PCR; TCRdb stores just in-frame clones and leaves some out. The sample has around 30,000 clones; 90% to 95% are singletons. Sequencing used peripheral blood, obtained before any cancer treatment. Source of these receptors: a woman aged 40-75 years with stage I lung adenocarcinoma.

Notes on this clone: The same CDR3 can be traced to other DNA sequences in this sample. V gene TRBV19 combines with J gene TRBJ2-7, with a weak D call TRBD1 (5 bases). In germline, CDR1 is LNHDA, CDR2 SQIVND (reference sequence). The CDR3 is 11 residues long. V was cut by 10 bases and J by 0 bases, with 7 bases left in between. CDR3 in amino acids: CAIRASYEQYF. The CDR3 bases are TGTGCCATCAGGGCCTCCTACGAGCAGTACTTC.

The rearrangement uses TRBV5-8 and TRBJ2-7; D not resolved. The CDR3 covers 16 residues. Germline CDR1 reads SGHTS; CDR2 reads YDEGEE. The ends were cut back, 2 bases at V and 0 bases at J, with 15 bases in the middle. CDR3 DNA: TGTGCCAGCAGCTTTCCCGATCAAAGGGCCTCCTACGAGCAGTACTTC. It specifies CASSFPDQRASYEQYF. Complete variable domain (other parts from reference TRBV5-8 and TRBJ2-7): EAGVTQSPTHLIKTRGQQATLRCSPISGHTSVYWYQQALGLGLQFLLWYDEGEERNRGNFPPRFSGRQFPNYSSELNVNALELEDSALYLCASSFPDQRASYEQYFGPGTRLTVT.